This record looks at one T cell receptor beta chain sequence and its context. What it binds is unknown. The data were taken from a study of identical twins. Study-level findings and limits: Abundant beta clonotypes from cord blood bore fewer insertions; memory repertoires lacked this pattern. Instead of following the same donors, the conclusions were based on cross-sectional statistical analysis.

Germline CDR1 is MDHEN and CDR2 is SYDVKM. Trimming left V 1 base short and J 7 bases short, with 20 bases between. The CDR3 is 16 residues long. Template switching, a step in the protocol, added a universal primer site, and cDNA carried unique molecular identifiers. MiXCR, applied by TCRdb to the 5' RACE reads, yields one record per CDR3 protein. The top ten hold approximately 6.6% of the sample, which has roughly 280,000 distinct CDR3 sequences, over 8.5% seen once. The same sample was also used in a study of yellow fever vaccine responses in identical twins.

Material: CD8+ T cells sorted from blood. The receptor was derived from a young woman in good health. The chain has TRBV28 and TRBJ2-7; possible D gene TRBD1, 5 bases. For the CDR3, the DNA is TGTGCCAGCAGTTTATTCCAGACAGCCCCGGCTGGGGAGCAGTACTTC. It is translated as CASSLFQTAPAGEQYF.